This paragraph reports one T cell receptor beta chain. This record belongs to a study of control samples from healthy donors and cancer patients. The assay was immunoSEQ multiplex PCR, and TCRdb's table has in-frame clones only and misses some. The repertoire holds 100,000 to 150,000 clones, roughly 92% seen once, with around 5.4% in the top ten. V was shortened by 2 bases and J by 3 bases, with 9 bases between the two germline ends. Germline V gene data show CDR1 as SGHRS and CDR2 as YFSETQ. This CDR3 has 14 residues. The chain is built from TRBV5-1 and TRBJ2-1; possibly TRBD1 or TRBD2 for D (5 bases each). Sequencing was performed on blood. The clonotype comes from a man between 18 and 29 years old in good health. CDR3 DNA sequence: TGCGCCAGCAGCTTCCGGGACGGCTACAATGAGCAGTTCTTC. Protein product: CASSFRDGYNEQFF.